This TCR beta chain originates from a study of T cells after posttransplantation cyclophosphamide. CDR1 is SNHLY and CDR2 is FYNNEI in the germline V gene. Deletions cut 3 bases from V and 2 bases from J, with 9 bases between. The CDR3 length is 14 residues. Study-wide results and limits: Donor CD8+ memory clones often dominated recipient blood repertoires at later times.

Some clones are missing from TCRdb's copy, which holds only in-frame ones; the method was immunoSEQ multiplex PCR. The table includes some 61,000 clones, 80% to 95% detected once. A note on this clone: Its antigen is undetermined.

Material: PBMCs. The V call is TRBV2, the J call TRBJ2-3; a possible D gene is TRBD2 (5 bases). The clonotype was recovered from a woman aged 30 to 39 in good health and a related stem cell transplant donor. CDR3: CASSERVLTDTQYF. DNA of the CDR3: TGTGCCAGCAGTGAGAGGGTACTCACAGATACGCAGTATTTT. Filled out from reference TRBV2 and TRBJ2-3, the complete variable domain reads EPEVTQTPSHQVTQMGQEVILRCVPISNHLYFYWYRQILGQKVEFLVSFYNNEISEKSEIFDDQFSVERPDGSNFTLKIRSTKLEDSAMYFCASSERVLTDTQYFGPGTRLTVL.